This record concerns one T cell receptor beta chain sequence. Its antigen is as yet unknown. This entry is derived from a study of blood T cells in healthy people across ages. In the study overall: Researchers report that template switching captured about one barcoded beta molecule per two T cells.

Study results and limitations: In long-lived donors, naive CD4+ cell counts and diversity exceeded those of aged donors. Naive T cell percentage showed a strong correlation with TCR beta diversity.

A second roughly 6 to 11 cycle PCR used barcoded and J-beta primers. MiXCR, applied by TCRdb to the 5' RACE reads, yields one record per CDR3 protein. This sample has over a million distinct CDR3 sequences; 59% occur once, and the top ten carry about 6.3%. The TCR comes from a man younger than 30 in good health. Sequencing was done on a sample of blood.

The CDR3 nucleotides are TGTGCCAGCAGTTTAATCCCCCCAACTAACTATGGCTACACCTTC. Residues: CASSLIPPTNYGYTF. The chain links TRBV27 to TRBJ1-2, with unresolved D. CDR1 and CDR2 from the germline V gene are MNHEY and SMNVEV (reference sequence). Trimming took off 2 bases at V and 0 bases at J, with 10 bases between the two ends. This CDR3 is built from 15 residues.